This TCR beta chain was captured by sequencing in a study of blood T cell repertoires in COVID-19. Study in general: Samples taken during acute and convalescent COVID-19 were collected in the United States, Italy and Spain.

Germline V gene sequence: CDR1 SGDLS, CDR2 YYNGEE. The CDR3 runs to 12 residues. With 4 bases removed from V and 9 bases from J, the gap between germline ends came to 10 bases. In the authors' methods: By means of reference gene primer amplification, nucleated cell counts were estimated. Profiled with immunoSEQ multiplex PCR; TCRdb holds only in-frame clones, not every one. D and trimming were read from the DNA, whereas the V and J calls and clone size are those reported in that table. The sample lists roughly 280,000 clones, 86% occurring once. The sequence derives from a man aged 18 to 29 with active or convalescent COVID-19. The genes are TRBV9 and TRBJ2-2, with no clear D. The sample consisted of peripheral blood. The CDR3 loop is CASSPGSRELFF. The CDR3 region has the DNA TGTGCCAGCAGCCCAGGATCGAGGGAGCTGTTTTTT.